Following are 7 T cell receptor beta chains from one sample sequenced in a study of early T cells in non-severe SARS-CoV-2 infection. Via MiXCR, TCRdb re-called the 5' RACE reads, giving one row per CDR3 protein. The sample consists of about 100,000 distinct CDR3 sequences, about 13% of them appearing once. Sequenced sample: whole blood. These receptors were taken from an adult who was a healthcare worker with PCR-confirmed SARS-CoV-2 infection or an uninfected control (not recorded which).

This clonotype has a count of ten or more. This sequence joins TRBV18 and TRBJ1-2; TRBD1 agrees at 9 bases. J lost 5 bases, V lost 0 bases, and 4 bases had no gene match. The germline gives CDR1 KGHSH, CDR2 LQKENI. This CDR3 spans 15 amino acids. CDR3 sequence (DNA): TGTGCCAGCTCACCACCGGACAGGGGTTGGTATGGCTACACCTTC. Its protein product is CASSPPDRGWYGYTF.

This clonotype was detected many times. The V and J genes are TRBV7-2 and TRBJ2-2; 7 positions agree with TRBD1. In germline, CDR1 is SGHTA, CDR2 FQGNSA. This CDR3 region has 14 residues. V gave up 5 bases and J gave up 5 bases; unmatched junction bases: 5. CDR3 residues: CASSVQGSTGELFF. The DNA for the CDR3 is TGTGCCAGCAGCGTACAGGGGTCTACCGGGGAGCTGTTTTTT.

This clonotype was seen a few times. The chain couples TRBV21-1 to TRBJ2-1. TRBV21-1 is classified as a pseudogene. The CDR3 sequence is 16 residues long. CDR3 sequence: CASSPHGQVSYNEQFF. For the CDR3, the DNA is TGTGCCAGCAGCCCCCACGGCCAGGTCTCCTACAATGAGCAGTTCTTC.

The gene calls are TRBV5-4 and TRBJ1-1; D might be TRBD1 (5 bases). Trimming cost V 4 bases and J 1 base, with 11 bases left between them. This CDR3 region has 14 residues. CDR1 and CDR2 (germline): SGHNT, YYREEE (reference sequence). CDR3 nucleotide sequence: TGTGCCAGCAGCCGCCCTACAGGGAACACTGAAGCTTTCTTT. This translates into CASSRPTGNTEAFF.

This clonotype was seen only a few times. CDR3 DNA sequence: TGTGCCATCAGTGAGTGGTCCCTAGGGGCTACAGGTGAGCAGTTCTTC. Translation gives CAISEWSLGATGEQFF. This sequence joins TRBV10-3 and TRBJ2-1; D is perhaps TRBD1 (5 bases). CDR1 and CDR2 (germline): ENHRY, SYGVKD. With 1 base removed from V and 9 bases from J, the gap between germline ends came to 19 bases. CDR3 length: 16 residues.

This clonotype was found many times. The rearrangement links TRBV5-1 to TRBJ2-5, with 12 bases fitting TRBD2. V dropped 4 bases and J dropped 1; count of bases not matched to a gene: 5. From germline, CDR1 is SGHRS and CDR2 YFSETQ. The CDR3 contains 16 residues. DNA of the CDR3: TGCGCCAGCAGCCCCGGACTAGCGGGGCCCCAAGAGACCCAGTACTTC. This codes for CASSPGLAGPQETQYF.

The J gene is TRBJ2-7, the V gene TRBV7-2, with D tentatively TRBD2 (5 bases). From germline, CDR1 is SGHTA and CDR2 FQGNSA. The CDR3 covers 19 residues. Trimming shortened V by 1 base and J by 0 bases, and 22 bases separated the two germline ends. CDR3 sequence: CASSLVSVAATGSSYEQYF. The CDR3 bases are TGTGCCAGCAGCTTAGTATCAGTCGCAGCGACGGGAAGCTCCTACGAGCAGTACTTC. The whole variable domain, filled in from reference TRBV7-2 and TRBJ2-7, reads GAGVSQSPSNKVTEKGKDVELRCDPISGHTALYWYRQSLGQGLEFLIYFQGNSAPDKSGLPSDRFSAERTGGSVSTLTIQRTQQEDSAVYLCASSLVSVAATGSSYEQYFGPGTRLTVT.